This is a list of T cell receptor beta chains from one sample in a study of T cells after yellow fever vaccination. One entry per CDR3 protein results from TCRdb running MiXCR on the 5' RACE reads. The top ten hold about 18% of the sample, which has about 320,000 distinct CDR3 sequences, 6.5% to 8.5% seen once. The specimen was PBMCs, collected about 49 days after the first yellow fever vaccination. The receptors originated from a man aged 18 to 29 who received the YFV17D yellow fever vaccine. The CDR3 runs from the conserved cysteine through the conserved F or W. Each record gives: D gene, J gene, V gene, clone size, CDR3 DNA, CDR3 protein. A D gene is named only where the DNA matches it firmly. Expanded clones are given a class, and other clones once, few, many or no size at all.

>-|TRBJ1-2|TRBV4-3|-
TGCGCCAGCAGCCAAGTCCCCGGGGACTCTAACTATGGCTACACCTTC
CASSQVPGDSNYGYTF
>TRBD1|TRBJ2-2|TRBV10-2|few
TGCGCCAGCAGCCGGGGACAGGGCGGCGGGGAGCTGTTTTTT
CASSRGQGGGELFF
>-|TRBJ2-3|TRBV7-9|few
TGTGCCAGCAGCAAAAGGGACGTGCGCACAGATACGCAGTATTTT
CASSKRDVRTDTQYF
>-|TRBJ2-1|TRBV5-1|few
TGCGCCAGCAGCTTGGAACTTTTTAATGAGCAGTTCTTC
CASSLELFNEQFF
>TRBD2|TRBJ2-5|TRBV3-1|-
TGTGCCAGCAGCCAAGTTAGCGGGGGATACCAAGAGACCCAGTACTTC
CASSQVSGGYQETQYF
>TRBD2|TRBJ2-5|TRBV7-2|few
TGTGCCAGCAGCTTACCACTAGCGGGGGTGGAGACCCAGTACTTC
CASSLPLAGVETQYF
>TRBD2|TRBJ2-1|TRBV7-9|few
TGTGCCAGCAGTTACCCCGGGGGAGGGAATGAGCAGTTCTTC
CASSYPGGGNEQFF
>-|TRBJ2-3|TRBV7-2|few
TGTGCCAGCAGCTTAAGCACTGGGGGCGGAACAGATACGCAGTATTTT
CASSLSTGGGTDTQYF
>-|TRBJ2-3|TRBV7-2|few
TGTGCCAGCAGCTCACCCAAGGGTAGACCCAACACAGATACGCAGTATTTT
CASSSPKGRPNTDTQYF
>TRBD1|TRBJ1-1|TRBV2|-
TGTGCCAGCAGCGGGGACAGGCGAACGGCTGAAGCTTTCTTT
CASSGDRRTAEAFF
>TRBD2|TRBJ2-1|TRBV9|-
TGTGCCAGCAGCGGAAGCGGGGGCGACTTCTACAATGAGCAGTTCTTC
CASSGSGGDFYNEQFF
>TRBD1|TRBJ2-1|TRBV27|-
TGTGCCAGCAGTCTTTGGACAGGGGCGCATGAGCAGTTCTTC
CASSLWTGAHEQFF
>TRBD2|TRBJ2-5|TRBV25-1|few
TGTGCCGCCGGGGGGGGACTAGCGGGGGGTCAAGAGACCCAGTACTTC
CAAGGGLAGGQETQYF
>-|TRBJ2-2|TRBV7-9|-
TGTGCCAGCAGCTTAGACGGATCTATGACTAACACCGGGGAGCTGTTTTTT
CASSLDGSMTNTGELFF
>-|TRBJ1-5|TRBV5-6|-
TGTGCCAGCAGCAAGGGACACCCAACCAATCAGCCCCAGCATTTT
CASSKGHPTNQPQHF
>-|TRBJ1-5|TRBV21-1|-
TGTGCCAGCAGCCCCCTCTTCGGTCAGCCCCAGCATTTT
CASSPLFGQPQHF
>TRBD2|TRBJ2-3|TRBV4-2|few
TGTGCCAGCAGCCGGGAAAGCGGGGGGGAAGGAGATACGCAGTATTTT
CASSRESGGEGDTQYF
>-|TRBJ2-5|TRBV7-2|few
TGTGCCAGCAGCTTTAACACCCCTCCCGAGACCCAGTACTTC
CASSFNTPPETQYF
>-|TRBJ1-3|TRBV7-9|-
-
CASSVGWGNTMYF
>TRBD2|TRBJ2-5|TRBV20-1|many
TGCAGTGCTAGAGATCGGGTAGCGGGCACTCCCGTGGCCCAGTACTTC
CSARDRVAGTPVAQYF
>-|TRBJ2-1|TRBV2|-
TGTGCCAGCCTGCCCGACGGTAACAATGAGCAGTTCTTC
CASLPDGNNEQFF
>TRBD1|TRBJ1-1|TRBV2|many
TGTGCCAGCACTGAAACAGGGGGGACTGAAGCTTTCTTT
CASTETGGTEAFF
>TRBD1|TRBJ2-4|TRBV23-1|-
TGCGCCAGCCGCCGGGACAGGGGGGAAAACTTC
CASRRDRGENF
>-|TRBJ2-2|TRBV5-1|-
TGCGCCAGCAGCTCCCCGAGGGACGGGGAGCTGTTTTTT
CASSSPRDGELFF
>TRBD1|TRBJ2-7|TRBV7-8|-
TGTGCCAGCAGCCTCGCCGGAGGACAGGTCTCCTACGAGCAGTACTTC
CASSLAGGQVSYEQYF
>TRBD1|TRBJ1-5|TRBV30|-
TGTGCCTGGAATCGGGACAGGGGGGTGCAGCCCCAGCATTTT
CAWNRDRGVQPQHF
>-|TRBJ2-3|TRBV7-3|-
TGTGCCAGCAGCCGGGGGGCAGGAGATACGCAGTATTTT
CASSRGAGDTQYF